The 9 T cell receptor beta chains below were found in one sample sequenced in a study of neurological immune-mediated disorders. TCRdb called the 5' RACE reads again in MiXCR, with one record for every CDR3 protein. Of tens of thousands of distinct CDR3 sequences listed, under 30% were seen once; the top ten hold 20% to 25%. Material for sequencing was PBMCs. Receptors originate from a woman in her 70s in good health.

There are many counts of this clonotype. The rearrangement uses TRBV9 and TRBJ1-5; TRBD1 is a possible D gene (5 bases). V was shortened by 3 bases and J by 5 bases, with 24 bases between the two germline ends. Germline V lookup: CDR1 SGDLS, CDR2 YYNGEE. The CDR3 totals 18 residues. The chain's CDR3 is CASSAPPASRLGDQPQHF. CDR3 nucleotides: TGTGCCAGCAGCGCCCCCCCGGCCTCCCGGTTGGGGGATCAGCCCCAGCATTTT.

The CDR3 DNA follows: TGCAGTGCTAGAGATCTGCAGGGGGAAAACATTCAGTACTTC. This gives the protein CSARDLQGENIQYF. This chain links TRBV20-1 with TRBJ2-4, with 7 bases fitting TRBD1. The junction had 4 bases not matched to a gene; V was cut back by 0 bases and J by 5 bases. In germline, CDR1 is DFQATT, CDR2 SNEGSKA (reference sequence). This CDR3 comprises 14 residues.

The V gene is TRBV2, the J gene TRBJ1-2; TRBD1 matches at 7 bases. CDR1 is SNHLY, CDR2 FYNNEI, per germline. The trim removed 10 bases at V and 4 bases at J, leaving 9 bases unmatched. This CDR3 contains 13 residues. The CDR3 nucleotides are TGTGCCACCGCCTCCGGGACAGTCTATGGCTACACCTTC. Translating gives CATASGTVYGYTF.

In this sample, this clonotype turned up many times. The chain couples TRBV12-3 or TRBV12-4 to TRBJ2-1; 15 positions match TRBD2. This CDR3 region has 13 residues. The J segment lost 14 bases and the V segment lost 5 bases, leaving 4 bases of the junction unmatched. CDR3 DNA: TGTGCCAGCAGTGTCGGGACTAGCGGGAGGAAGTTCTTC. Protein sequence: CASSVGTSGRKFF.

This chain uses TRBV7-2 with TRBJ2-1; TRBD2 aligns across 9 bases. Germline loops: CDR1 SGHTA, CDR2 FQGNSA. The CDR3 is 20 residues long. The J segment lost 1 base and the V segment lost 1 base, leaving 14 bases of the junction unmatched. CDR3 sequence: CASSLEGSGGLLSSYNEQFF. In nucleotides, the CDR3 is TGTGCCAGCAGCTTAGAAGGTAGCGGGGGACTTCTCAGTTCCTACAATGAGCAGTTCTTC.

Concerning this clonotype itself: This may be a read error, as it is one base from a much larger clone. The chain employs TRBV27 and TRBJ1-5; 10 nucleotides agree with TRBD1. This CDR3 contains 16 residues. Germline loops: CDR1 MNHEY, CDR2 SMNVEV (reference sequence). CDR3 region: CASSHRTGGVHQSQHF. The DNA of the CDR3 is TGTGCCAGCAGTCACAGGACAGGGGGTGTTCATCAGTCCCAGCATTTT.

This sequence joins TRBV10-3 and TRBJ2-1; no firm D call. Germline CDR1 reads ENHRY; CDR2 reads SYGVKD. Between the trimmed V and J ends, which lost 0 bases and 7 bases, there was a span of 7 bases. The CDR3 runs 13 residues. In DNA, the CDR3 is TGTGCCATCAGTGAGTCGCCAGCTAATGAGCAGTTCTTC. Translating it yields CAISESPANEQFF.

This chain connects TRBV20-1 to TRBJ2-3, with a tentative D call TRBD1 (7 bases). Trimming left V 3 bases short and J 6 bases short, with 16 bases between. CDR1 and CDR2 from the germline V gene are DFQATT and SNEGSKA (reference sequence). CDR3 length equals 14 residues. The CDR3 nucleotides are TGCAGTGCTAGGACAGGGACTGGAGGGGATACGCAGTATTTT. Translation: CSARTGTGGDTQYF.

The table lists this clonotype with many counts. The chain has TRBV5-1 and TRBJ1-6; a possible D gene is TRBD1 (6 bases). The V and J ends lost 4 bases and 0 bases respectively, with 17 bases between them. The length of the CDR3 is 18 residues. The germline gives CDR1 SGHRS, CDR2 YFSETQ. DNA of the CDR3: TGCGCCAGCAGCGCGGGACAACCGGGGGGCTCCTATAATTCACCCCTCCACTTT. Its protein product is CASSAGQPGGSYNSPLHF.